This passage covers 28 T cell receptor beta chains from one sample sequenced in a study of beta chain features in type 1 diabetes. TCRB transcripts that were expressed got sequenced, as all of the isolated RNA had been reverse transcribed. TCRdb's table, derived via immunoSEQ multiplex PCR, lists solely in-frame clones and lacks some. The sample includes hundreds of thousands of clones, more than 12% seen only once; the top ten take 0.035% to 0.045%. For these TCRs, the target antigens are not known. The study's findings and limits: Moderately but significantly shorter TCRB CDR3s were found in Type 1 diabetes patients in all four CD4+ subsets.

The sample taken for sequencing was naive CD4+ T cells from blood. The receptor source for this set is a man younger than 35 with type 1 diabetes.

This clone was detected a few times. The chain has TRBV7-2 and TRBJ2-2; no clear D. Per germline, CDR1 SGHTA and CDR2 FQGNSA. The CDR3 sequence is 15 residues long. V lost 3 bases, J lost 6 bases, and 14 bases lay in between. This CDR3 reads CASSLGSSLAGELFF. CDR3 bases: TGTGCCAGCAGCTTGGGCAGCTCGCTAGCCGGGGAGCTGTTTTTT.

This clone occurred a few times. This chain links TRBV19 with TRBJ2-4; D gene unclear. The germline gives CDR1 LNHDA, CDR2 SQIVND (reference sequence). V was clipped by 10 bases and J by 3 bases, with 16 bases between them. The CDR3 covers 14 residues. CDR3 coding DNA: TGTGCCACCTCTTTTCAGTGGGACAAAAACATTCAGTACTTC. Protein sequence: CATSFQWDKNIQYF.

This clone turned up a few times. The genes are TRBV29-1 and TRBJ1-5; 7 bases map to TRBD1. Germline-derived CDR1 and CDR2 are SQVTM and ANQGSEA. The CDR3 consists of 14 residues. J lost 4 bases, V lost 6 bases, and 9 bases had no gene match. This CDR3 is CSVLTGSWNQPQHF. The CDR3 DNA reads as TGCAGCGTCTTGACAGGGAGTTGGAATCAGCCCCAGCATTTT. Combining the CDR3 with reference TRBV29-1 and TRBJ1-5 gives the whole variable domain SAVISQKPSRDICQRGTSLTIQCQVDSQVTMMFWYRQQPGQSLTLIATANQGSEATYESGFVIDKFPISRPNLTFSTLTVSNMSPEDSSIYLCSVLTGSWNQPQHFGDGTRLSIL.

The V and J genes are TRBV1 and TRBJ2-4; the table's D gene call, TRBD2, was not cross checked with the DNA. TRBV1 is reported as a pseudogene. The CDR3 extends over 16 amino acids. The CDR3 here is CTSSPLPARAKNIQYF. In DNA, the CDR3 is TGCACCAGCAGCCCTCTACCCGCGAGGGCCAAAAACATTCAGTACTTC.

A note on this clone: At the DNA level, this CDR3 is encoded by other sequences in the same sample as well. V gene TRBV20-1 combines with J gene TRBJ1-2; D is undetermined. Trimming removed 0 bases at V and 8 bases at J, with 4 bases between. CDR1 and CDR2 from the germline V gene are DFQATT and SNEGSKA (reference sequence). This CDR3 contains 10 residues. The CDR3 nucleotides are TGCAGTGCTAGAGATCGGGGCTACACCTTC. It translates to CSARDRGYTF.

This clone was seen a few times. The gene calls are TRBV11-2 and TRBJ2-1; 11 nucleotides match TRBD2. Germline lookup yields CDR1 SGHAT and CDR2 FQNNGV. The CDR3 consists of 15 residues. J lost 5 bases, V lost 4 bases, and 4 bases had no gene match. CDR3 coding DNA: TGTGCCAGCAGCTGGCTAGCGGGAGGAGACAATGAGCAGTTCTTC. Protein: CASSWLAGGDNEQFF.

The chain couples TRBV14 to TRBJ2-7, with a possible D match to TRBD1 (7 bases). Trimming removed 0 bases from V and 6 bases from J, with 15 bases in between. Germline CDR1 reads SGHDN; CDR2 reads FVKESK. The CDR3 consists of 15 residues. CDR3 protein: CASSQETGRNGEQYF. The DNA of the CDR3 is TGTGCCAGCAGCCAAGAGACAGGGAGGAACGGCGAGCAGTACTTC.

The rearrangement joins TRBV6-5 to TRBJ2-5; D might be TRBD1 (5 bases). V dropped 0 bases and J dropped 4 bases, with 15 bases sitting between them. The germline V gene encodes CDR1 MNHEY and CDR2 SVGAGI. This CDR3 region has 16 residues. CDR3 in amino acids: CASSYSMTQGTETQYF. For the CDR3, the DNA is TGTGCCAGCAGTTACTCGATGACCCAGGGAACAGAGACCCAGTACTTC.

To note about this clone: This sample also contains other DNA sequences that code for the same CDR3. J is TRBJ1-1 and V is TRBV7-2, with unresolved D. CDR3 size: 15 residues. Trimming took 1 base from V and 0 from J, leaving 9 bases between them. The germline V gene encodes CDR1 SGHTA and CDR2 FQGNSA. The CDR3 spells CASSLGSGMNTEAFF. CDR3 DNA sequence: TGTGCCAGCAGCTTAGGGTCAGGCATGAACACTGAAGCTTTCTTT.

This chain connects TRBV2 to TRBJ1-1; D unresolved. CDR1 is SNHLY, CDR2 FYNNEI, per germline. The CDR3 has 13 amino acids. V was trimmed by 4 bases and J by 5 bases, leaving 11 bases between them. CDR3 sequence reads: CASSVGEGTEAFF. The CDR3 nucleotides read TGTGCCAGCAGTGTCGGGGAAGGTACTGAAGCTTTCTTT. Full variable domain (remainder filled in from reference TRBV2 and TRBJ1-1): EPEVTQTPSHQVTQMGQEVILRCVPISNHLYFYWYRQILGQKVEFLVSFYNNEISEKSEIFDDQFSVERPDGSNFTLKIRSTKLEDSAMYFCASSVGEGTEAFFGQGTRLTVV.

The rearrangement uses TRBV28 and TRBJ2-7; D remains ambiguous. This CDR3 is 12 amino acids long. Germline CDR1 MDHEN, CDR2 SYDVKM. V lost 2 bases and J lost 10, with 12 bases in between. CDR3 coding DNA: TGTGCCAGCAGTTTACCATCGTCTGTACAGTACTTC. It translates to CASSLPSSVQYF.

This chain links TRBV30 with TRBJ1-3; D is unresolved. CDR1 GTSNPN and CDR2 SVGIG come from the germline V gene (reference sequence). This CDR3 has 15 amino acids. Deletions cut 0 bases from V and 0 bases from J, with 9 bases between. This chain's CDR3 is CAWSVRELSGNTIYF. Here the CDR3 DNA reads TGTGCCTGGAGTGTAAGGGAACTCTCTGGAAACACCATATATTTT.

This clone was picked up a small number of times. The chain has TRBV6-5 and TRBJ1-3; D is uncertain. V shed 7 bases and J shed 4 bases, with 8 bases lying between them. In germline, CDR1 is MNHEY, CDR2 SVGAGI. The CDR3 covers 12 residues. The CDR3 sequence: CASISPGNTIYF. DNA for the CDR3: TGTGCCAGCATCTCGCCGGGAAACACCATATATTTT.

This clone has a handful of counts. The rearrangement uses TRBV2 and TRBJ2-7, with D perhaps matching TRBD1 (5 bases). Trimming stripped 2 bases from V and 3 bases from J, with 20 bases between. In germline, CDR1 is SNHLY, CDR2 FYNNEI. CDR3 size: 17 residues. The CDR3 sequence is CASSESQVLGPYYEQYF. The CDR3, as DNA: TGTGCCAGCAGTGAATCGCAGGTACTGGGGCCGTACTACGAGCAGTACTTC.

V gene TRBV6-5 combines with J gene TRBJ1-5; no definite D call. Trimming took off 6 bases at V and 1 base at J, with 10 bases between the two ends. Per germline, CDR1 MNHEY and CDR2 SVGAGI. The CDR3 extends over 14 amino acids. The DNA of the CDR3 is TGTGCCAGCAGCCAACAATGGAGCAATCAGCCCCAGCATTTT. It encodes CASSQQWSNQPQHF.

This clone was observed a few times. The chain links TRBV18 to TRBJ1-2; possible D gene TRBD1, 5 bases. The CDR3 totals 12 residues. Germline CDR1 and CDR2: KGHSH and LQKENI. V was clipped by 5 bases and J by 1 base, with 5 bases between them. The CDR3: CASSDSNYGYTF. The CDR3 DNA reads TGTGCCAGCTCAGACAGTAACTATGGCTACACCTTC.

In its sample, this clone was seen many times. The same CDR3 can be traced to other DNA sequences in this sample. The V gene is TRBV28, the J gene TRBJ1-5; D gene uncertain. With 2 bases removed from V and 7 bases from J, the gap between germline ends came to 3 bases. The germline gives CDR1 MDHEN, CDR2 SYDVKM. This CDR3 spans 11 amino acids. DNA of the CDR3: TGTGCCAGCAGTTTAGGACAGCCCCAGCATTTT. Translating gives CASSLGQPQHF.

The chain recombines TRBV7-2 with TRBJ2-7; 7 positions agree with TRBD2. CDR1 and CDR2 (germline): SGHTA, FQGNSA. The length of the CDR3 is 17 residues. The V segment lost 4 bases and the J segment 3 bases; nucleotides outside the gene matches: 15. The CDR3 loop is CASSYRRASGTYYEQYF. DNA for the CDR3: TGTGCCAGCAGCTACCGTCGGGCGAGCGGGACCTACTACGAGCAGTACTTC.

The chain is built from TRBV5-1 and TRBJ1-1; no firm D call. The V gene's germline CDR1 is SGHRS and CDR2 YFSETQ. V lost 2 bases, J lost 7 bases, and 12 bases lay in between. The CDR3 has 13 amino acids. The CDR3 coding sequence is TGCGCCAGCAGCTTACCAGATACCAATGAAGCTTTCTTT. It codes for CASSLPDTNEAFF.

This clone was seen more than once but under ten times. The V gene is TRBV7-2, the J gene TRBJ1-6, with D possibly TRBD1 on 6 matching bases. V was shortened by 3 bases and J by 8 bases, with 17 bases between the two germline ends. CDR1 is SGHTA and CDR2 is FQGNSA in the germline V gene. The CDR3 covers 16 residues. CDR3 protein: CASSLYREDVDSPLHF. CDR3 in DNA: TGTGCCAGCAGCTTGTACAGGGAGGATGTAGATTCACCCCTCCACTTT.

This clone was counted a few times. V gene TRBV7-3 combines with J gene TRBJ1-1, with TRBD1 as a possible D gene (6 bases). This CDR3 contains 14 residues. In germline, CDR1 is SGHTA, CDR2 FQGTGA. Trimming left V 5 bases short and J 5 bases short, with 15 bases between. CDR3 DNA sequence: TGTGCCAGCAGCCCCGTGAAGGGGGTAACTGAAGCTTTCTTT. Its translation: CASSPVKGVTEAFF.

This clone was seen more than once but under ten times. V is TRBV30 and J is TRBJ2-1, with D unclear. Trimming took off 0 bases at V and 9 bases at J, with 12 bases between the two ends. Germline assignment: CDR1 GTSNPN and CDR2 SVGIG (reference sequence). The CDR3 contains 13 residues. CDR3 protein: CAWSVLDLGEQFF. The DNA for the CDR3 is TGTGCCTGGAGTGTACTCGACCTGGGTGAGCAGTTCTTC.

The chain couples TRBV5-6 to TRBJ1-3, with a weak D call TRBD1 (5 bases). From germline, CDR1 is SGHDT and CDR2 YYEEEE. The CDR3 length is 14 residues. Trimming took 3 bases from V and 4 from J, leaving 11 bases between them. The CDR3 reads CASSSAGRGNTIYF. The CDR3 nucleotides read TGTGCCAGCAGCTCGGCAGGGAGAGGAAACACCATATATTTT.

A few counts support this clone. The rearrangement uses TRBV9 and TRBJ2-1; TRBD2 might be the D (5 bases). The CDR3 has 14 amino acids. V was trimmed by 4 bases and J by 5 bases, leaving 13 bases between them. CDR1 is SGDLS and CDR2 is YYNGEE in the germline V gene. CDR3 nucleotide sequence: TGTGCCAGCAGCACCTCCAGCGGCAACAATGAGCAGTTCTTC. Protein sequence: CASSTSSGNNEQFF.

The genes are TRBV10-3 and TRBJ2-5, with D unclear. This CDR3 region has 15 residues. Trimming took 0 bases from V and 3 from J, leaving 11 bases between them. The V gene's germline CDR1 is ENHRY and CDR2 SYGVKD. The CDR3 spells CAISESLSPEETQYF. The CDR3 bases are TGTGCCATCAGTGAGTCGTTGAGCCCGGAAGAGACCCAGTACTTC.

V usage is TRBV7-2 and J usage is TRBJ2-1; D may be TRBD2 (6 bases). This CDR3 has 15 residues. Germline CDR1 and CDR2: SGHTA and FQGNSA. V was trimmed by 7 bases and J by 6 bases, leaving 19 bases between them. The CDR3 sequence is CASTLAGPLLNEQFF. CDR3 coding DNA: TGTGCCAGCACTCTGGCGGGGCCCCTACTCAATGAGCAGTTCTTC.

The chain carries TRBV30 and TRBJ1-1; a weak D match, TRBD1 (5 bases). V lost 0 bases and J lost 11, with 13 bases in between. CDR1 is GTSNPN and CDR2 is SVGIG in the germline V gene (reference sequence). This CDR3 has 12 amino acids. CDR3 sequence (DNA): TGTGCCTGGAGTGTTGGGGGTTTAAGGGCTTTCTTT. Its protein is CAWSVGGLRAFF.

This clone showed up just a few times. This chain joins TRBV30 and TRBJ2-2; D not resolved. Germline CDR1 is GTSNPN and CDR2 is SVGIG (reference sequence). The CDR3 is 13 residues long. Deletions cut 1 base from V and 6 bases from J, with 9 bases between. The CDR3 loop is CAWSDWASGELFF. CDR3 DNA: TGTGCCTGGAGTGATTGGGCCTCCGGGGAGCTGTTTTTT.